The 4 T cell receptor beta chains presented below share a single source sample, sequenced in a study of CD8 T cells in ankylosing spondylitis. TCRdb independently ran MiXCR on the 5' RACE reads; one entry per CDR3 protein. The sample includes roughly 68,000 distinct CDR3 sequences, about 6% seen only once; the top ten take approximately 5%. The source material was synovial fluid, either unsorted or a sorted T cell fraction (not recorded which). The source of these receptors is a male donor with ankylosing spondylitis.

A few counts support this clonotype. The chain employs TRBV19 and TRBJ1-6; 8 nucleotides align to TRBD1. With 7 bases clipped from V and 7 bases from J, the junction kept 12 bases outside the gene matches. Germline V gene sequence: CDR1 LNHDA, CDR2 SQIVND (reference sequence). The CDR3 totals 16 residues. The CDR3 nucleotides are TGTGCCAGTAATGGACCCGGACAGGGCCGAAATTCACCCCTCCACTTT. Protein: CASNGPGQGRNSPLHF.

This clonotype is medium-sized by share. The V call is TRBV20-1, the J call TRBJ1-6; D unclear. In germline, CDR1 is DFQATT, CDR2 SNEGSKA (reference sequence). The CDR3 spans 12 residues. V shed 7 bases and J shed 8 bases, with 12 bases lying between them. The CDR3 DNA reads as TGCAGTGGAGCCAAATACGATTCACCCCTCCACTTT. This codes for CSGAKYDSPLHF.

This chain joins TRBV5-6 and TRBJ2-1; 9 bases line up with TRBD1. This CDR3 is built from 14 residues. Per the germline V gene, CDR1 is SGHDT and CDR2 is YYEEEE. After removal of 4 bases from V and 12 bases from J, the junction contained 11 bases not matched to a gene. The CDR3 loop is CASSAGTGRVGQFF. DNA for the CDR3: TGTGCCAGCAGCGCCGGGACAGGGAGGGTAGGGCAGTTCTTC.

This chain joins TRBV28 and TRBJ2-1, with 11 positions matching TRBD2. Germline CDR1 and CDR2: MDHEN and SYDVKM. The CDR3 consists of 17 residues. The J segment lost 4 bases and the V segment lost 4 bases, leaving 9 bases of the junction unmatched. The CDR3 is CASSSPSGTSGYNEQFF. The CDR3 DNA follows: TGTGCCAGCAGTTCGCCCTCCGGGACTAGCGGATACAATGAGCAGTTCTTC.